The next 28 T cell receptor beta chains were all read from a single sample in a study of T-cell reconstitution after alpha-beta-depleted transplantation in children. Unique molecular identifiers tagged the TCRbeta library. MiXCR, run by TCRdb on the PCR reads, gives a single entry per CDR3 protein. The data hold hundreds of thousands of distinct CDR3 sequences, with approximately 10% observed a single time. The specimen comprised PBMCs from the stem cell graft donor, sampled from the stem cell graft. All receptors derive from a human donor who donated a stem cell graft to a child with acute lymphoblastic leukemia.

The genes are TRBV12-3 or TRBV12-4 and TRBJ2-3; D is uncertain. The V and J ends lost 3 bases and 0 bases respectively, with 16 bases between them. This CDR3 has 17 amino acids. In DNA form, the CDR3 reads TGTGCCAGCAGTTTTCGACGAAGAGCCTCTAGCACAGATACGCAGTATTTT. Protein: CASSFRRRASSTDTQYF.

This clonotype was counted many times. As DNA, the CDR3 is TGTGCCAGCAGCAAAGACCCCATTAATGAAAAACTGTTTTTT. This codes for CASSKDPINEKLFF. The genes are TRBV21-1 and TRBJ1-4. TRBV21-1 corresponds to a pseudogene. The CDR3 extends over 14 amino acids.

This clonotype was seen many times. This chain links TRBV27 with TRBJ1-2, with D possibly being TRBD1 (6 bases). The V end lost 5 bases, the J end lost 9 bases, and 10 bases lay between the germline ends. Germline CDR1 MNHEY, CDR2 SMNVEV (reference sequence). This CDR3 has 11 amino acids. The CDR3 loop reads CASSGGGSYTF. CDR3 coding DNA: TGTGCCAGCAGTGGAGGGGGAAGCTACACCTTC.

This clonotype was detected many times. The junction shows a germline mismatch at one end, possibly a read error. This chain joins TRBV12-3 or TRBV12-4 and TRBJ2-3; 8 bases match TRBD2. The CDR3 contains 14 residues. The CDR3 DNA reads as TGTGCCAGCAGTTCAGCGGGGGCGGGAGATACTCAGTATTTT. Encoded protein: CASSSAGAGDTQYF.

V and J are TRBV5-6 and TRBJ2-1, with TRBD2 matching over 7 bases. This CDR3 contains 17 residues. Per germline, CDR1 SGHDT and CDR2 YYEEEE. J lost 9 bases, V lost 4 bases, and 19 bases had no gene match. The CDR3 reads CASSDLGHTTGGVEQFF. DNA of the CDR3: TGTGCCAGCAGCGACCTCGGTCACACGACGGGGGGTGTTGAGCAGTTCTTC.

Ten or more counts support this clonotype. V and J are TRBV27 and TRBJ2-1; D is undetermined. V gave up 6 bases and J gave up 7 bases, with 4 bases separating them. Germline CDR1 is MNHEY and CDR2 is SMNVEV (reference sequence). There are 10 residues in the CDR3. The CDR3 protein is CASSGNEQFF. Here the CDR3 DNA reads TGTGCCAGCAGCGGGAATGAGCAGTTCTTC.

This clonotype was counted a few times. The V gene is TRBV6-1, the J gene TRBJ2-2, with 7 bases identical to TRBD1. Germline lookup yields CDR1 MNHNS and CDR2 SASEGT. V shed 11 bases, J shed 0 bases, and the junction held 6 bases outside the gene matches. The CDR3 length is 14 residues. The chain's CDR3 is CAARQGANTGELFF. In DNA form, the CDR3 reads TGTGCCGCACGGCAGGGGGCGAACACCGGGGAGCTGTTTTTT.

This clonotype was seen only a few times. The chain has TRBV29-1 and TRBJ1-3; D is ambiguous. The CDR3 contains 15 residues. Germline V gene sequence: CDR1 SQVTM, CDR2 ANQGSEA. V was shortened by 1 base and J by 0 bases, with 10 bases between the two germline ends. CDR3 sequence (DNA): TGCAGCGTTGAAGCTTGGACGGTCTCTGGAAACACCATATATTTT. This encodes CSVEAWTVSGNTIYF.

The sample holds a few counts of this clonotype. The chain has TRBV11-2 and TRBJ1-5, with D uncertain. Germline CDR1 SGHAT, CDR2 FQNNGV. V gave up 5 bases and J gave up 3 bases, with 8 bases separating them. This CDR3 region has 13 residues. The CDR3 protein is CASSLRANQPQHF. CDR3 nucleotides: TGTGCCAGCAGCCTAAGGGCCAATCAGCCCCAGCATTTT.

The chain carries TRBV5-1 and TRBJ2-7, with TRBD1 as a possible D gene (6 bases). The CDR3 has 16 residues. Germline-derived CDR1 and CDR2 are SGHRS and YFSETQ. The V gene lost 2 bases and the J gene lost 3 bases, with 18 bases spanning the gap. The CDR3 here is CASSFRMGHQFYEQYF. CDR3 nucleotides: TGCGCCAGCAGCTTCAGGATGGGACACCAATTCTACGAGCAGTACTTC.

This clonotype occurred many times. V and J are TRBV29-1 and TRBJ1-5, with a possible D match to TRBD1 (6 bases). The CDR3 has 14 residues. Trimming took 5 bases from V and 5 from J, leaving 16 bases between them. Germline lookup yields CDR1 SQVTM and CDR2 ANQGSEA. The CDR3 sequence is CSVRDTGWDQPQHF. The CDR3 DNA reads as TGCAGCGTTAGGGACACCGGGTGGGATCAGCCCCAGCATTTT.

This clonotype was picked up many times. The chain employs TRBV29-1 and TRBJ2-5; D remains ambiguous. This CDR3 region has 13 residues. In germline, CDR1 is SQVTM, CDR2 ANQGSEA. The V end lost 8 bases, the J end lost 1 base, and 14 bases lay between the germline ends. CDR3 loop: CSLRVGPQETQYF. The DNA for the CDR3 is TGCAGCCTCCGGGTTGGTCCCCAAGAGACCCAGTACTTC.

This chain connects TRBV6-5 to TRBJ1-1; possibly TRBD1 for D (5 bases). Between the trimmed V and J ends, which lost 3 bases and 3 bases, there was a span of 23 bases. Germline CDR1 reads MNHEY; CDR2 reads SVGAGI. This CDR3 has 18 residues. The CDR3 reads CASSYLTAIQSRYTEAFF. The CDR3 DNA reads as TGTGCCAGCAGTTATCTGACAGCTATTCAGTCAAGGTACACTGAAGCTTTCTTT.

In this sample, this clonotype turned up many times. The chain combines TRBV20-1 with TRBJ1-2; D not certain. Germline assignment: CDR1 DFQATT and CDR2 SNEGSKA (reference sequence). Trimming cost V 2 bases and J 1 base, with 14 bases left between them. CDR3 length equals 15 residues. The CDR3 region is CSARPPATINYGYTF. CDR3 DNA: TGCAGTGCTAGACCCCCAGCGACTATTAACTATGGCTACACCTTC.

In its sample, this clonotype was seen many times. V gene TRBV5-6 combines with J gene TRBJ2-2, with unresolved D. Germline loops: CDR1 SGHDT, CDR2 YYEEEE. Trimming left V 5 bases short and J 0 bases short, with 5 bases between. The CDR3 is 13 amino acids. This CDR3 is CASRSTNTGELFF. In nucleotides, the CDR3 is TGTGCCAGCAGATCCACGAACACCGGGGAGCTGTTTTTT.

This clonotype turned up a few times. The chain carries TRBV7-7 and TRBJ2-7; 7 bases align to TRBD1. This CDR3 is built from 14 residues. Germline CDR1 is SSHAT and CDR2 is FNYEAQ (reference sequence). V shed 5 bases and J 1 base; nucleotides not matched to a gene: 5. DNA for the CDR3: TGTGCCAGCAGCGCAACACAGGGGTCCTACGAGCAGTACTTC. It translates to CASSATQGSYEQYF.

This clonotype occurred many times. The genes are TRBV27 and TRBJ2-1; the D gene could be TRBD1 or TRBD2 (6 bases each). CDR3 size: 13 residues. Germline CDR1 is MNHEY and CDR2 is SMNVEV (reference sequence). V was cut by 2 bases and J by 5 bases, with 7 bases left in between. CDR3 region: CASSLGGHNEQFF. DNA of the CDR3: TGTGCCAGCAGTTTAGGGGGGCACAATGAGCAGTTCTTC.

Ten or more counts support this clonotype. V is TRBV4-3 and J is TRBJ2-3, with TRBD2 matching 9 bases. CDR3 length: 16 amino acids. CDR1 and CDR2 from the germline V gene are LGHNA and YSLEER. The V and J ends lost 4 bases and 8 bases, in that order; junction bases with no gene match: 13. Here the CDR3 reads CASSPFGGGGAGTQYF. The CDR3 DNA sequence: TGCGCCAGCAGCCCATTCGGCGGCGGGGGGGCCGGTACGCAGTATTTT.

The genes are TRBV5-1 and TRBJ2-7; perhaps TRBD1 as D (5 bases). The CDR3 loop spans 14 amino acids. From germline, CDR1 is SGHRS and CDR2 YFSETQ. Trimming cost V 0 bases and J 5 bases, with 12 bases left between them. CDR3 residues: CASSLAGNSNEQYF. The CDR3 coding sequence is TGCGCCAGCAGCTTGGCAGGGAATTCCAACGAGCAGTACTTC.

V gene TRBV7-9 combines with J gene TRBJ1-1, with unresolved D. This CDR3 has 13 amino acids. The germline V gene encodes CDR1 SEHNR and CDR2 FQNEAQ (reference sequence). V lost 1 base and J lost 7, with 10 bases in between. The DNA of the CDR3 is TGTGCCAGCAGCTTAGGTTGGGCCGTTGAAGCTTTCTTT. Translation gives CASSLGWAVEAFF.

V and J are TRBV12-3 or TRBV12-4 and TRBJ2-2; the D gene is possibly TRBD1 (6 bases). V lost 6 bases, J lost 0 bases, and 14 bases lay in between. CDR3 size: 16 residues. CDR3 residues: CASRPHRAANTGELFF. CDR3 in DNA: TGTGCCAGCAGACCGCACAGGGCTGCGAACACCGGGGAGCTGTTTTTT.

This clonotype occurred many times. The chain has TRBV27 and TRBJ1-4; D unclear. The V gene lost 6 bases and the J gene lost 8 bases, with 19 bases spanning the gap. The CDR3 contains 15 residues. The germline V gene encodes CDR1 MNHEY and CDR2 SMNVEV (reference sequence). The CDR3 DNA follows: TGTGCCAGCAGCCTAGTAGCCCCTAGGGAGGAAAAACTGTTTTTT. As protein: CASSLVAPREEKLFF.

This clonotype was detected ten times or more. The gene calls are TRBV11-2 and TRBJ2-7; 7 nucleotides agree with TRBD2. The germline V gene encodes CDR1 SGHAT and CDR2 FQNNGV. This CDR3 contains 15 residues. V gave up 3 bases and J gave up 3 bases; unmatched junction bases: 8. The chain's CDR3 is CASSFGASGGYEQYF. CDR3 nucleotide sequence: TGTGCCAGCAGCTTTGGTGCTAGCGGCGGCTACGAGCAGTACTTC.

The chain recombines TRBV7-9 with TRBJ1-1; D possibly corresponds to TRBD1 (6 bases). The V end lost 5 bases, the J end lost 2 bases, and 15 bases lay between the germline ends. This CDR3 has 15 amino acids. CDR1 is SEHNR, CDR2 FQNEAQ, per germline (reference sequence). This chain's CDR3 is CASSIRGGRNTEAFF. The CDR3 DNA is TGTGCCAGCAGCATAAGGGGGGGCCGCAACACTGAAGCTTTCTTT.

The J gene is TRBJ2-7, the V gene TRBV18, with TRBD1 matching over 9 bases. The length of the CDR3 is 15 residues. Germline V gene data show CDR1 as KGHSH and CDR2 as LQKENI. After removal of 4 bases from V and 3 bases from J, the junction contained 7 bases not matched to a gene. CDR3 nucleotides: TGTGCCAGCTCACTGGGGACAGGGCGAATCTACGAGCAGTACTTC. Protein sequence: CASSLGTGRIYEQYF. Complete variable domain (other parts from reference TRBV18 and TRBJ2-7): NAGVMQNPRHLVRRRGQEARLRCSPMKGHSHVYWYRQLPEEGLKFMVYLQKENIIDESGMPKERFSAEFPKEGPSILRIQQVVRGDSAAYFCASSLGTGRIYEQYFGPGTRLTVT.

This clonotype has only a few counts. V is TRBV5-8 and J is TRBJ2-7, with 10 bases matching TRBD2. Germline V gene lookup returns CDR1 SGHTS and CDR2 YDEGEE. The CDR3 runs 15 residues. V shed 2 bases and J 3 bases; nucleotides not matched to a gene: 5. For the CDR3, the DNA is TGTGCCAGCAGCTTAAAACTAGCGGGGAACTACGAGCAGTACTTC. Residues: CASSLKLAGNYEQYF.

The genes are TRBV29-1 and TRBJ1-1; the match to TRBD1 covers 7 bases. Losses at the gene ends were 8 bases for V and 4 bases for J; bases not matched to a gene: 10. Germline CDR1 reads SQVTM; CDR2 reads ANQGSEA. The CDR3 sequence is 13 residues long. The CDR3 sequence: CSPGTAWSTEAFF. The DNA for the CDR3 is TGCAGCCCAGGGACAGCCTGGAGCACTGAAGCTTTCTTT.

This clonotype was detected only a few times. The chain combines TRBV5-1 with TRBJ2-2; TRBD2 agrees at 13 bases. Germline trimming cut 1 base from V and 2 bases from J; bases unmatched to any gene: 5. This CDR3 contains 18 residues. In germline, CDR1 is SGHRS, CDR2 YFSETQ. The CDR3 DNA follows: TGCGCCAGCAGCTTGTTTGGACTAGCGGGGGCAAACACCGGGGAGCTGTTTTTT. Its translation is CASSLFGLAGANTGELFF.